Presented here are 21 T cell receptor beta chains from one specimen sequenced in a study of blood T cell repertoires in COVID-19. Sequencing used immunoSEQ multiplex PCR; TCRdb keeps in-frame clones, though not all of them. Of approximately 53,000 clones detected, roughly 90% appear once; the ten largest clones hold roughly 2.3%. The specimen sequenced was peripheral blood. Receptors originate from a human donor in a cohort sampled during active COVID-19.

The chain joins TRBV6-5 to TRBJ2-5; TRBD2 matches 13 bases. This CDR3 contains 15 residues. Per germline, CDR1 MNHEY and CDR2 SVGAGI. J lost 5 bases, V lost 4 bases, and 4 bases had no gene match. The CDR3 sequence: CASSSGLAGMETQYF. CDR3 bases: TGTGCCAGCAGTTCGGGACTAGCGGGGATGGAGACCCAGTACTTC.

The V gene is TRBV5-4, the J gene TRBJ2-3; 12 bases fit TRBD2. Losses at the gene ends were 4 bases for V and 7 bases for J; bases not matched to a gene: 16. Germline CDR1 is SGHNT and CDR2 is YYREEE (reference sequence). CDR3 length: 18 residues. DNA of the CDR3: TGTGCCAGCAGCCTCGCAGCCTATCTAGCGGGGGGGCCAAATACGCAGTATTTT. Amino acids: CASSLAAYLAGGPNTQYF.

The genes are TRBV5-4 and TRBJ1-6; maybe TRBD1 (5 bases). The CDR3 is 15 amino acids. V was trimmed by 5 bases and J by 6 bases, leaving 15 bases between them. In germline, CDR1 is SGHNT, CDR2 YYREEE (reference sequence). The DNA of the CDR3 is TGTGCCAGCAGGGCCGGGACTGCTTCTAATTCACCCCTCCACTTT. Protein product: CASRAGTASNSPLHF.

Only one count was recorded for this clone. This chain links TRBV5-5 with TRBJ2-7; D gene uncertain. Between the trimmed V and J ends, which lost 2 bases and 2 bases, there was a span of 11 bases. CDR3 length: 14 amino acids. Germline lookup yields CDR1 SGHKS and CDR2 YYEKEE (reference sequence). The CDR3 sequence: CASSLSWPPYEQYF. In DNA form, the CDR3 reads TGTGCCAGCAGCTTATCTTGGCCCCCCTACGAGCAGTACTTC.

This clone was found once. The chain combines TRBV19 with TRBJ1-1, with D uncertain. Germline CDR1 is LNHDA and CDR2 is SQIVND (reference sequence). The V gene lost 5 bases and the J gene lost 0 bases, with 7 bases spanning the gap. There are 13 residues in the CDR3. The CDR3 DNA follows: TGTGCCAGTAGTGCCCAGATGAACACTGAAGCTTTCTTT. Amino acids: CASSAQMNTEAFF. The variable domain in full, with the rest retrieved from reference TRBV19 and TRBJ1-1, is DGGITQSPKYLFRKEGQNVTLSCEQNLNHDAMYWYRQDPGQGLRLIYYSQIVNDFQKGDIAEGYSVSREKKESFPLTVTSAQKNPTAFYLCASSAQMNTEAFFGQGTRLTVV.

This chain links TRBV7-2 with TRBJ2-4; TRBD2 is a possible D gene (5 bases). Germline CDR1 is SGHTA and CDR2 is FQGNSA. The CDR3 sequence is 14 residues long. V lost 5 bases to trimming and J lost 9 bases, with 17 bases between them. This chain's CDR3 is CASSPGREAGIQYF. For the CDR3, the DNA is TGTGCCAGCAGCCCCGGCCGGGAAGCAGGCATTCAGTACTTC.

The CDR3 DNA sequence: TGTGCCAGCAGCTTGGGGACAGGGCTGTACGAGCAGTACTTC. Translation: CASSLGTGLYEQYF. The genes are TRBV5-5 and TRBJ2-7; TRBD1 matches at 8 bases. This CDR3 is built from 14 residues. Trimming at V came to 0 bases and at J to 4 bases, leaving 3 bases not matched to a gene. Germline-derived CDR1 and CDR2 are SGHKS and YYEKEE (reference sequence).

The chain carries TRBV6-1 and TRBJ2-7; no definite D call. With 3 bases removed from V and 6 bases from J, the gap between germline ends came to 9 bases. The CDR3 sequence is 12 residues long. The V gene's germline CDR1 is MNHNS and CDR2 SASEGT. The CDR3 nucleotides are TGTGCCAGCAGTGATCTCCCCTTCGAGCAGTACTTC. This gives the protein CASSDLPFEQYF.

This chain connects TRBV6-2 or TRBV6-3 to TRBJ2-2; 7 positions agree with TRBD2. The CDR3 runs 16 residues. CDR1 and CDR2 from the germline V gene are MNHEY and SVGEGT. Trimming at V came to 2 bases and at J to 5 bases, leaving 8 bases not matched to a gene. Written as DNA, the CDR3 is TGTGCCAGCAGTTACCTGGGCGGGAGAAGGACCGGGGAGCTGTTTTTT. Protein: CASSYLGGRRTGELFF.

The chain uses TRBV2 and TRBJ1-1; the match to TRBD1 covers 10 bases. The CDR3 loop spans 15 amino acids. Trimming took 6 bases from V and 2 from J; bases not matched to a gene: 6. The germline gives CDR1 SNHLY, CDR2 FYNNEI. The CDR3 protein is CASSDWDRGNTEAFF. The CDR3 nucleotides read TGTGCCAGCAGCGACTGGGACAGGGGAAACACTGAAGCTTTCTTT. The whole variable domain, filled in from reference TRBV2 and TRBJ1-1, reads EPEVTQTPSHQVTQMGQEVILRCVPISNHLYFYWYRQILGQKVEFLVSFYNNEISEKSEIFDDQFSVERPDGSNFTLKIRSTKLEDSAMYFCASSDWDRGNTEAFFGQGTRLTVV.

This chain's CDR3 is CASSPGTGINQPQHF. DNA of the CDR3: TGTGCCAGCAGTCCCGGGACAGGGATCAATCAGCCCCAGCATTTT. The rearrangement links TRBV28 to TRBJ1-5; 9 positions match TRBD1. The trim removed 5 bases at V and 3 bases at J, leaving 5 bases unmatched. Germline assignment: CDR1 MDHEN and CDR2 SYDVKM. The CDR3 has 15 residues. The full variable domain, its missing parts supplied by reference TRBV28 and TRBJ1-5, is DVKVTQSSRYLVKRTGEKVFLECVQDMDHENMFWYRQDPGLGLRLIYFSYDVKMKEKGDIPEGYSVSREKKERFSLILESASTNQTSMYLCASSPGTGINQPQHFGDGTRLSIL.

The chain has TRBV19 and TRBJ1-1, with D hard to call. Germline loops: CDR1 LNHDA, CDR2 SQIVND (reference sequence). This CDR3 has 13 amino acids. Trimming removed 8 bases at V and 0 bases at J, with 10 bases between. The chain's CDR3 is CASSGTVNTEAFF. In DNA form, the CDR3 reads TGTGCCAGTTCCGGCACAGTGAACACTGAAGCTTTCTTT.

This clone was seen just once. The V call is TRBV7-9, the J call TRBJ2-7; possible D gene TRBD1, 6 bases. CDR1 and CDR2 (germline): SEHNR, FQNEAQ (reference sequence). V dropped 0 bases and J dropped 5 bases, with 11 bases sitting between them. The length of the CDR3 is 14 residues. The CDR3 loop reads CASSLADRSHEQYF. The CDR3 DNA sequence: TGTGCCAGCAGCTTAGCAGACAGGTCCCACGAGCAGTACTTC.

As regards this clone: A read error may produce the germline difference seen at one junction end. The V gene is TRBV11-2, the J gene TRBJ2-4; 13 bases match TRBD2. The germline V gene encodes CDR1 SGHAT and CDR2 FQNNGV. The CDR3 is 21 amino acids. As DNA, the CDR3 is TGTGCCAGCAGTTTAGAGAAAGGGGGACTAGCGGGGTTTCTAGCCAAAAACATTCAGTACTTC. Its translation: CASSLEKGGLAGFLAKNIQYF. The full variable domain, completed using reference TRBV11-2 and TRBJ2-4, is EAGVAQSPRYKIIEKRQSVAFWCNPISGHATLYWYQQILGQGPKLLIQFQNNGVVDDSQLPKDRFSAERLKGVDSTLKIQPAKLEDSAVYLCASSLEKGGLAGFLAKNIQYFGAGTRLSVL.

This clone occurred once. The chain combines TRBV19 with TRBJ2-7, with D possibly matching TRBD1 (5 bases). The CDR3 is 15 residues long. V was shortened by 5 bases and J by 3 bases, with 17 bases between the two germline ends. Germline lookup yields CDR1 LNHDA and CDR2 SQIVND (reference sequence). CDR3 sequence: CASSESDRSLYEQYF. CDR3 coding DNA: TGTGCCAGTAGTGAATCAGACAGAAGTCTCTACGAGCAGTACTTC.

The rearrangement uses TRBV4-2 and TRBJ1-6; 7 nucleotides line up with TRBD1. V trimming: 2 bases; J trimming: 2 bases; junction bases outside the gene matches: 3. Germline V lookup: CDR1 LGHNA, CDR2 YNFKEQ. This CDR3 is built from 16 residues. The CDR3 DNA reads TGTGCCAGCAGCCAATGGCAGGGGGCCTATAATTCACCCCTCCACTTT. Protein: CASSQWQGAYNSPLHF.

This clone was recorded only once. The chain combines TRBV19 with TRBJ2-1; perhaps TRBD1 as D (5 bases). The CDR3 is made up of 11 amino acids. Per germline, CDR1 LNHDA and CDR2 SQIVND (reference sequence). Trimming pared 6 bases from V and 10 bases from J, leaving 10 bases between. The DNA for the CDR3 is TGTGCCAGTAGGGGGCCCTGGGAGCAGTTCTTC. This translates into CASRGPWEQFF.

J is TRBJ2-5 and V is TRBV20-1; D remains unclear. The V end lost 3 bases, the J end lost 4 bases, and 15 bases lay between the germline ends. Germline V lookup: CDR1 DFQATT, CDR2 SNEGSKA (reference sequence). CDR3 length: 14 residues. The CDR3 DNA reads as TGCAGTGCTAGTGAGCCCAGACTCGGAGAGACCCAGTACTTC. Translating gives CSASEPRLGETQYF.

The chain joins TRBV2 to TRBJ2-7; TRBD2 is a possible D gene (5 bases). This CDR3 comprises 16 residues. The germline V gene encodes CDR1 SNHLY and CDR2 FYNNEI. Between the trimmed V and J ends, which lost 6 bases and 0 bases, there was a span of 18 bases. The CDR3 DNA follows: TGTGCCAGCAGCTCACCCACCGGACTGATCTCCTACGAGCAGTACTTC. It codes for CASSSPTGLISYEQYF.

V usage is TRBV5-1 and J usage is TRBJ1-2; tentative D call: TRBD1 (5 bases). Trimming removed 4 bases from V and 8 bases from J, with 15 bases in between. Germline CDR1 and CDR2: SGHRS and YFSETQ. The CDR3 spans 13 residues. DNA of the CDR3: TGCGCCAGCAGCCTGCAGGGTCATCAGGGCTACACCTTC. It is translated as CASSLQGHQGYTF.

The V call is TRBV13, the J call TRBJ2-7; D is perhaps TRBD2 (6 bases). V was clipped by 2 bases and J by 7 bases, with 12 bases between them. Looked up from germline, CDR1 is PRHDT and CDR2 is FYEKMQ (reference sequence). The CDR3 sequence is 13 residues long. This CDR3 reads CASSLRGAREQYF. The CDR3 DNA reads TGTGCCAGCAGCTTACGCGGGGCGCGGGAGCAGTACTTC.